This T cell receptor (beta chain) is from a study of cytomegalovirus exposure and HLA in healthy donors. Profiling relied on immunoSEQ multiplex PCR, and the TCRdb table lists in-frame clones only, not all of them. The sample gives 200,000 or so clones, about 91% of which show up once; 2.9% is in the top ten. Donors were drawn from the approximately 120-subject validation cohort, separate from the approximately 680-subject first cohort. Germline V CDR1 and CDR2: KGHSH, LQKENI. The V segment lost 3 bases and the J segment 8 bases; nucleotides outside the gene matches: 5. The CDR3 length is 15 residues.

This TCR derives from a woman aged 18 to 35 in good health and CMV-seronegative. This chain links TRBV18 with TRBJ2-1, with 12 bases that match TRBD2. Sequencing input: PBMCs. DNA for the CDR3: TGTGCCAGCTCACCTTGGACTAGCGGGAAGGATGAGCAGTTCTTC. Translation: CASSPWTSGKDEQFF. The variable domain in full, with the rest retrieved from reference TRBV18 and TRBJ2-1, is NAGVMQNPRHLVRRRGQEARLRCSPMKGHSHVYWYRQLPEEGLKFMVYLQKENIIDESGMPKERFSAEFPKEGPSILRIQQVVRGDSAAYFCASSPWTSGKDEQFFGPGTRLTVL.